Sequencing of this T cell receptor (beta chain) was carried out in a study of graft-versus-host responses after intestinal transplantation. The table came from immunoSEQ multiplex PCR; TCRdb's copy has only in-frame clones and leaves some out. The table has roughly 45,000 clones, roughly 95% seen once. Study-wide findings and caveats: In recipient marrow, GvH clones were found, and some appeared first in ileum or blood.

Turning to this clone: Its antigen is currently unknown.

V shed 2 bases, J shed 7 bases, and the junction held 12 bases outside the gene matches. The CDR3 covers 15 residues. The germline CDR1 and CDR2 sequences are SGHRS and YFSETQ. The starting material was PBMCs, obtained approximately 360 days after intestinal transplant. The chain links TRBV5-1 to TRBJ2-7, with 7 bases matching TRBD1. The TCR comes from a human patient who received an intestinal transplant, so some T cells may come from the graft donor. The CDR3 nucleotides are TGCGCCAGCAGCTTAGCCCAGACAGGGTCAGGAGAGCAGTACTTC. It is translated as CASSLAQTGSGEQYF.